The T cell receptor beta chain described here comes from a study of T-cell memory formation after mild COVID-19. Overall study: Largely donor-specific sequence clusters came from two donors.

A 5'RACE reaction primed in the constant segment made cDNA libraries of TCR alpha and TCR beta, and these carried sample barcodes and UMIs. TCRdb passed the 5' RACE reads through MiXCR, listing each CDR3 protein once. The sample consists of fewer than 140,000 distinct CDR3 sequences, around 12% of them appearing once. As regards this clonotype: Its antigen is unknown.

Germline lookup yields CDR1 MNHEY and CDR2 SVGEGT. This CDR3 contains 12 residues. J was trimmed by 8 bases and V by 5 bases; bases with no gene match: 2. Broader study findings: Memory from before infection featured some responding clones, which suggests cross-reactive memory joined.

This sequence was found in an adult woman who had mild COVID-19 (a few samples of this study predate the infection). Cell type and time point are not known. The chain couples TRBV6-2 or TRBV6-3 to TRBJ2-1; 8 bases map to TRBD1. Sample: PBMCs or a T cell subset sorted from them (not recorded which). The CDR3 nucleotides are TGTGCCAGCAGTCGCAGGGGGCATGAGCAGTTCTTC. Translating it yields CASSRRGHEQFF.